These T cell receptor beta chains were read from a single sample in a study of blood T cell repertoires in COVID-19. Libraries were prepared by immunoSEQ multiplex PCR; TCRdb keeps only in-frame clonotypes and omits some of them. The data hold more than 300,000 clones, with 65% to 90% observed a single time. The source material was PBMCs or T cells enriched from blood (not recorded which). The receptor set was obtained from a man aged 30 to 45 who had recovered from COVID-19. CDR3s include the opening cysteine and the closing phenylalanine or tryptophan. D genes are given only for firm matches. Clone size is not always given. Where it is, it says once, few, many or a class for expanded clones.

v_call	d_call	j_call	clone_size	cdr3_nt	cdr3_aa
TRBV3-1/TRBV3-2	TRBD1	TRBJ2-1	-	TGTGCCAGCAGCCAAGATATGAGGGGACAGGTCTACAATGAGCAGTTCTTC	CASSQDMRGQVYNEQFF
TRBV28	TRBD1	TRBJ2-7	-	TGTGCCAGCAGTGCCAGGGACAGGAGCTACGAGCAGTACTTC	CASSARDRSYEQYF
TRBV6-5	TRBD1	TRBJ2-7	-	TGTGCCAGCAGTTACGGACAGGGGGGAGCCTACGAGCAGTACTTC	CASSYGQGGAYEQYF
TRBV29-1	-	TRBJ1-1	few	TGCAGCGTGGGGGAGGGAGACACTGAAGCTTTCTTT	CSVGEGDTEAFF
TRBV6-5	TRBD2	TRBJ2-3	once	TGTGCCAGCAGCGGGGGGGAAGGAACGCAGTATTTT	CASSGGEGTQYF
TRBV7-9	TRBD1	TRBJ1-6	once	TGTGCCAGCAGCCCCTGGGACAGGGCCAATTCACCCCTCCACTTT	CASSPWDRANSPLHF
TRBV28	-	TRBJ1-5	few	TGTGCCAGCAGCCCCAACCTGGCAACGAGCAATCAGCCCCAGCATTTT	CASSPNLATSNQPQHF
TRBV28	-	TRBJ2-7	-	TGTGCCAGCAGTCCCCAGGGTGAACTGCAAAAATCCTACGAGCAGTACTTC	CASSPQGELQKSYEQYF
TRBV5-1	-	TRBJ2-3	-	TGCGCCAGCAGCGTGACAGGTGCAGATACGCAGTATTTT	CASSVTGADTQYF
TRBV6-1	-	TRBJ1-2	-	TGTGCCAGCAGTGAAGTAGCCTTTGGGGGGGGCTATGGCTACACCTTC	CASSEVAFGGGYGYTF
TRBV28	TRBD1	TRBJ1-5	few	TGTGCCAGCAGGGCCGGGACAGGGATTCGGCAGCCCCAGCATTTT	CASRAGTGIRQPQHF
TRBV10-3	TRBD2	TRBJ2-3	-	TGTGCCATCAGTGAGTCAGTTGCGGGAGGAAGCACAGATACGCAGTATTTT	CAISESVAGGSTDTQYF
TRBV2	TRBD2	TRBJ2-1	-	TGTGCCAGAGGGCCGGGACTAGACAATGAGCAGTTCTTC	CARGPGLDNEQFF
TRBV30	TRBD1	TRBJ1-6	-	TGTGCCTTGCGACAGGGTAGCTCCTATAATTCACCCCTCCACTTT	CALRQGSSYNSPLHF
TRBV10-2	-	TRBJ2-2	-	TGCGCCAGCAGATCAGCGGCAGGCGGCGGGGAGCTGTTTTTT	CASRSAAGGGELFF
TRBV7-2	-	TRBJ2-7	-	TGTGCCAGCAGCTTAGCGCCTAGCGCAACCTACGAGCAGTACTTC	CASSLAPSATYEQYF
TRBV2	-	TRBJ2-1	-	TGTGCCAGCAGTGAGCTGGCAGGATACAATGAGCAGTTCTTC	CASSELAGYNEQFF
TRBV7-9	-	TRBJ1-5	-	TGTGCCAGCACTACCGGGGATTTCAATCAGCCCCAGCATTTT	CASTTGDFNQPQHF
TRBV2	-	TRBJ2-7	-	TGTGCCAGCAGGAGGAGTTACGAGCAGTACTTC	CASRRSYEQYF
TRBV5-4	TRBD1	TRBJ2-5	-	TGTGCCAGCAGCCAGGGGGCGGGTATAGAGACCCAGTACTTC	CASSQGAGIETQYF
TRBV19	-	TRBJ2-7	-	TGTGCCAGTATGGGGGGGCCAATCTACGAGCAGTACTTC	CASMGGPIYEQYF
TRBV19	-	TRBJ2-7	few	TGTGCCAGTAGTTTCGCAAGGGGCAATTCCTACGAGCAGTACTTC	CASSFARGNSYEQYF
TRBV27	TRBD1	TRBJ2-2	-	TGTGCCAGCAGTAAGGACAGGGTGATTGTGTTTTTT	CASSKDRVIVFF
TRBV5-1	-	TRBJ2-2	-	TGCGCCAGCAGCTTGCAGGGGGAGCTGTTTTTT	CASSLQGELFF
TRBV20-1	-	TRBJ2-7	-	TGCAGTGCTAGTCGGACAGACGGATCCTACGAGCAGTACTTC	CSASRTDGSYEQYF
TRBV12-3/TRBV12-4	-	TRBJ1-6	-	TGTGCCAGCAGACAGGGCGATAATTCACCCCTCCACTTT	CASRQGDNSPLHF
TRBV9	-	TRBJ2-7	-	TGTGCCAGCAGCGTAGGAGCTAGGATCGTCGACGAGCAGTACTTC	CASSVGARIVDEQYF
TRBV6-5	-	TRBJ2-1	-	TGTGCCAGCCGATCGACTTCCAATGAGCAGTTCTTC	CASRSTSNEQFF
TRBV30	-	TRBJ1-5	-	TGTGCCTGGAGTAGGGCAAGGGGTAATCAGCCCCAGCATTTT	CAWSRARGNQPQHF
TRBV28	-	TRBJ1-1	-	TGTGCCACCGAGGCGCCGGCCGGGACTGAAGCTTTCTTT	CATEAPAGTEAFF
TRBV13	TRBD1	TRBJ1-4	-	TGTGCCAGCAGCTTCTACAGGGGGCGTAACGAAAAACTGTTTTTT	CASSFYRGRNEKLFF
TRBV3-1/TRBV3-2	-	TRBJ1-2	-	TGTGCCAGCAGCCGTCCCCCGGACGGGACTTCTAACTATGGCTACACCTTC	CASSRPPDGTSNYGYTF
TRBV5-1	-	TRBJ1-6	-	TGCGCCAGCAGCTTGGAGGATTTCGGGTCACCCCTCCACTTT	CASSLEDFGSPLHF
TRBV19	TRBD2	TRBJ2-7	-	TGTGCCAGTAGCCTGAGACTAGCGGGGACGTACGAGCAGTACTTC	CASSLRLAGTYEQYF
TRBV7-6	TRBD1	TRBJ2-7	-	TGTGCCAGCAGCTTAGCGATTCCGCAACAGGGGGTCTACGAGCAGTACTTC	CASSLAIPQQGVYEQYF
TRBV27	TRBD1	TRBJ1-3	-	TGTGCCAGCAGGTCGATTACAGGGGCTGGAAACACCATATATTTT	CASRSITGAGNTIYF
TRBV28	-	TRBJ1-2	-	TGTGCCAGCAGTATTAGGAGGGAAGCGCATGGCTACACCTTC	CASSIRREAHGYTF
TRBV6-5	-	TRBJ2-3	-	TGTGCCAGCTCCCTGCCGGGACTGGGGACAGATACGCAGTATTTT	CASSLPGLGTDTQYF
TRBV5-4	-	TRBJ2-5	-	TGTGCCAGCAGCTCCCCAGCGGTGGAGACCCAGTACTTC	CASSSPAVETQYF
TRBV23-1	-	TRBJ2-7	-	TGCGCCAGCAGTCCGACCCACTCAGACTCGGGCGAGCAGTACTTC	CASSPTHSDSGEQYF
TRBV2	TRBD1	TRBJ1-2	-	TGTGCCAGCAGGGCGACAGGGTCTAGAGGCTACACCTTC	CASRATGSRGYTF
TRBV4-1	-	TRBJ2-5	-	TGCGCCAGCAGCCCGGTGGAGGGGCTACAAGAGACCCAGTACTTC	CASSPVEGLQETQYF
TRBV29-1	TRBD2	TRBJ2-1	-	TGCAGCGGCACCGGGACTAGCGGGAGAGGGGAGCAGTTCTTC	CSGTGTSGRGEQFF
TRBV7-9	TRBD1	TRBJ1-1	-	TGTGCCAGCAGCACCGACAGGGGGCGAGACATGAACACTGAAGCTTTCTTT	CASSTDRGRDMNTEAFF
TRBV20-1	-	TRBJ1-5	-	TGCAGTGCTAGTGGTCCGAATCAGCCCCAGCATTTT	CSASGPNQPQHF
TRBV11-3	-	TRBJ1-3	few	TGTGCCAGCAGCACAGGCCCAAACTCTGGAAACACCATATATTTT	CASSTGPNSGNTIYF